Listed below are T cell receptor beta chains from one sample, sequenced in a study of response to subunit inactivated influenza vaccine. MiXCR, run by TCRdb on the RT-PCR reads, gives a single entry per CDR3 protein. The sample shows about 570,000 distinct CDR3 sequences, about 11% of them seen only once. This sample also belongs to another study, concerning T cells expressing NK-cell markers.

The sequences come from PBMCs from blood, collected on the day of vaccination. The receptors come from a man between 50 and 59 years old who received an inactivated influenza vaccine. The CDR3 runs from the conserved cysteine through the conserved F or W. Fields, in order: J gene, D gene, V gene, clone size, CDR3 DNA, CDR3 protein. D genes are given only for firm matches. Clone size, where shown, is once, few, many, or a class for clones that have expanded.

j_call: TRBJ2-3; d_call: TRBD2; v_call: TRBV7-9; clone_size: few; cdr3_nt: TGTGCCAGCAGCGACCTCGCAGCGGGAGGCACAGATACGCAGTATTTT; cdr3_aa: CASSDLAAGGTDTQYF
j_call: TRBJ2-1; d_call: TRBD2; v_call: TRBV6-1; clone_size: few; cdr3_nt: TGTGCCAGCAGTAAGACTAGCGGGCCGATGGAGCAGTTCTTC; cdr3_aa: CASSKTSGPMEQFF
j_call: TRBJ2-2; d_call: NA; v_call: TRBV6-1; clone_size: NA; cdr3_nt: TGTGCCAGCAGGCGGGACTTCACCGGGGAGCTGTTTTTT; cdr3_aa: CASRRDFTGELFF
j_call: TRBJ2-5; d_call: TRBD2; v_call: TRBV5-1; clone_size: few; cdr3_nt: TGCGCCAGCAGCGACCCTAGCGGGGCCTGGGAGACCCAGTACTTC; cdr3_aa: CASSDPSGAWETQYF
j_call: TRBJ2-7; d_call: NA; v_call: TRBV20-1; clone_size: few; cdr3_nt: TGCAGTGCTAGAGACGGGAGTGAGGGCGAGCAGTACTTC; cdr3_aa: CSARDGSEGEQYF
j_call: TRBJ2-5; d_call: NA; v_call: TRBV7-2; clone_size: NA; cdr3_nt: TGTGCCAGCAGCCCCGGGACCGACCTCGGAGAGACCCAGTACTTC; cdr3_aa: CASSPGTDLGETQYF
j_call: TRBJ2-3; d_call: NA; v_call: TRBV20-1; clone_size: few; cdr3_nt: TGCAGTGCCTTAGGGGGGGCAGATACGCAGTATTTT; cdr3_aa: CSALGGADTQYF
j_call: TRBJ2-7; d_call: TRBD1; v_call: TRBV28; clone_size: NA; cdr3_nt: TGTGCCACCCAGGGGGCGGGTTACGAGCAGTACTTC; cdr3_aa: CATQGAGYEQYF
j_call: TRBJ2-1; d_call: TRBD2; v_call: TRBV5-1; clone_size: NA; cdr3_nt: TGCGCCAGCAGCTGGGGACTAGCGGGAAGCTCCTACAATGAGCAGTTCTTC; cdr3_aa: CASSWGLAGSSYNEQFF
j_call: TRBJ2-3; d_call: TRBD2; v_call: TRBV7-2; clone_size: few; cdr3_nt: TGTGCCAGCAGCGGGGGACTAGCGGGAGGCAGGAGAGATACGCAGTATTTT; cdr3_aa: CASSGGLAGGRRDTQYF
j_call: TRBJ2-3; d_call: TRBD2; v_call: TRBV12-3/TRBV12-4; clone_size: many; cdr3_nt: TGTGCCAGCAGTTTAGCCGTAGCGGGGGATACGCAGTATTTT; cdr3_aa: CASSLAVAGDTQYF
j_call: TRBJ1-6; d_call: NA; v_call: TRBV4-2; clone_size: few; cdr3_nt: TGTGCCAGCAGCCCTACCGGAGCAACGAGGGACTCCTATAATTCACCCCTCCACTTT; cdr3_aa: CASSPTGATRDSYNSPLHF
j_call: TRBJ2-1; d_call: TRBD2; v_call: TRBV28; clone_size: NA; cdr3_nt: TGTGCCAGCAGTTTGTCTAGCGGGCGAACCTACAATGAGCAGTTCTTC; cdr3_aa: CASSLSSGRTYNEQFF
j_call: TRBJ1-2; d_call: TRBD1; v_call: TRBV20-1; clone_size: few; cdr3_nt: TGCAGTGCCCTCGGACAGGGAAAAGGCTACACCTTC; cdr3_aa: CSALGQGKGYTF
j_call: TRBJ2-2; d_call: TRBD2; v_call: TRBV2; clone_size: NA; cdr3_nt: TGTGCCAGCAGTCTCCCGGGACTAGGCACCGGGGAGCTGTTTTTT; cdr3_aa: CASSLPGLGTGELFF
j_call: TRBJ2-1; d_call: NA; v_call: TRBV5-1; clone_size: few; cdr3_nt: TGCGCCAGCAGCTTGTCTGCGGCTACCTACAATGAGCAGTTCTTC; cdr3_aa: CASSLSAATYNEQFF
j_call: TRBJ1-2; d_call: TRBD1; v_call: TRBV6-1; clone_size: many; cdr3_nt: TGTGCCAGCTTGACAGGGGGCGCCAACTATGGCTACACCTTC; cdr3_aa: CASLTGGANYGYTF
j_call: TRBJ2-5; d_call: NA; v_call: TRBV28; clone_size: NA; cdr3_nt: TGTGCCAGCAGTTTAGCGCGGGCCTACCAAGAGACCCAGTACTTC; cdr3_aa: CASSLARAYQETQYF
j_call: TRBJ2-5; d_call: TRBD1; v_call: TRBV12-3/TRBV12-4; clone_size: many; cdr3_nt: TGTGCCAGCAGGCTTAGACAGGGGGAGACCCAGTACTTC; cdr3_aa: CASRLRQGETQYF
j_call: TRBJ2-4; d_call: NA; v_call: TRBV15; clone_size: NA; cdr3_nt: TGTGCCACCAGCAGTCTAGAGGGTTCGGACATTCAGTACTTC; cdr3_aa: CATSSLEGSDIQYF
j_call: TRBJ2-7; d_call: TRBD2; v_call: TRBV27; clone_size: NA; cdr3_nt: TGTGCCAGCAGTTTATTTGGGACTAGCGGGAGGTCCTCCTACGAGCAGTACTTC; cdr3_aa: CASSLFGTSGRSSYEQYF
j_call: TRBJ1-2; d_call: NA; v_call: TRBV12-3/TRBV12-4; clone_size: many; cdr3_nt: TGTGCCAGCAGTTTAGAGGGCTGGGGCTATGGCTACACCTTC; cdr3_aa: CASSLEGWGYGYTF
j_call: TRBJ2-1; d_call: TRBD1; v_call: TRBV29-1; clone_size: NA; cdr3_nt: TGCAGCGCTAAAGACAGGGATAGCTACAATGAGCAGTTCTTC; cdr3_aa: CSAKDRDSYNEQFF
j_call: TRBJ1-5; d_call: NA; v_call: TRBV9; clone_size: NA; cdr3_nt: TGTGCCAGCAGCGTTGAACCTAGGTCGCCCCAGCATTTT; cdr3_aa: CASSVEPRSPQHF
j_call: TRBJ2-5; d_call: NA; v_call: TRBV12-3/TRBV12-4; clone_size: many; cdr3_nt: TGTGCCAGCAGTTCTACAGGGCGACGCAAAGAGACCCAGTACTTC; cdr3_aa: CASSSTGRRKETQYF
j_call: TRBJ2-2; d_call: TRBD1; v_call: TRBV12-3/TRBV12-4; clone_size: many; cdr3_nt: TGTGCCAGCAGTTTAGCGCTGACAGGGTCGACCGGGGAGCTGTTTTTT; cdr3_aa: CASSLALTGSTGELFF
j_call: TRBJ2-7; d_call: NA; v_call: TRBV28; clone_size: NA; cdr3_nt: TGTGCCACCGTAGAGACATCAACCTACGAGCAGTACTTC; cdr3_aa: CATVETSTYEQYF
j_call: TRBJ2-1; d_call: TRBD2; v_call: TRBV7-2; clone_size: NA; cdr3_nt: TGTGCCAGCAGCGCCGGGACTAGCGGGGCTGGGGAGCAGTTCTTC; cdr3_aa: CASSAGTSGAGEQFF
j_call: TRBJ2-7; d_call: NA; v_call: TRBV11-2; clone_size: NA; cdr3_nt: TGTGCCAGCAGCCCCAGTCGGGGGAGTAAAGACGAGCAGTACTTC; cdr3_aa: CASSPSRGSKDEQYF
j_call: TRBJ2-5; d_call: NA; v_call: TRBV7-8; clone_size: NA; cdr3_nt: TGTGCCAGCAGCTCCCCGGAGGGGGAGACCCAGTACTTC; cdr3_aa: CASSSPEGETQYF
j_call: TRBJ1-1; d_call: NA; v_call: TRBV7-3; clone_size: few; cdr3_nt: TGTGCCAGCAGCTTAACATACGAGATGAACACTGAAGCTTTCTTT; cdr3_aa: CASSLTYEMNTEAFF
j_call: TRBJ2-1; d_call: NA; v_call: TRBV18; clone_size: NA; cdr3_nt: TGTGCCAGCTCACCTCAGGACAACCGTGGGTATGAGCAGTTCTTC; cdr3_aa: CASSPQDNRGYEQFF
j_call: TRBJ2-3; d_call: NA; v_call: TRBV7-2; clone_size: few; cdr3_nt: TGTGCCAGCAGCTTAGAGGTACCAGTCGGTACGCAGTATTTT; cdr3_aa: CASSLEVPVGTQYF
j_call: TRBJ2-7; d_call: NA; v_call: TRBV29-1; clone_size: NA; cdr3_nt: TGCAGCGCCCGTTACGATAATAGCGGAACCTACGAGCAGTACTTC; cdr3_aa: CSARYDNSGTYEQYF
j_call: TRBJ2-2; d_call: TRBD2; v_call: TRBV12-3/TRBV12-4; clone_size: many; cdr3_nt: TGTGCCAGCAGTTCTACTAGCGGGAGTCGGACCGGGGAGCTGTTTTTT; cdr3_aa: CASSSTSGSRTGELFF
j_call: TRBJ2-2; d_call: NA; v_call: TRBV7-9; clone_size: NA; cdr3_nt: TGTGCCAGCAGCCCCCGTCGACGGGGACCCGGGGAGCTGTTTTTT; cdr3_aa: CASSPRRRGPGELFF
j_call: TRBJ2-7; d_call: NA; v_call: TRBV12-3/TRBV12-4; clone_size: NA; cdr3_nt: TGTGCCAGCAGTTCAGAAAAGACAGCCGCCTACGAGCAGTACTTC; cdr3_aa: CASSSEKTAAYEQYF
j_call: TRBJ2-5; d_call: NA; v_call: TRBV7-2; clone_size: NA; cdr3_nt: TGTGCCAGCACCCGGGCCCTGGTCGGCAGGGAGACCCAGTACTTC; cdr3_aa: CASTRALVGRETQYF
j_call: TRBJ2-5; d_call: TRBD2; v_call: TRBV11-2; clone_size: NA; cdr3_nt: TGTGCCAGCAGCTTAGATCAAGGTAGCGGGATCCAAGAGACCCAGTACTTC; cdr3_aa: CASSLDQGSGIQETQYF